The 9 T cell receptor beta chains in this list originate from one sample, sequenced in a study of blood T cells in healthy people across ages. The authors ran a second PCR of 7 to 11 cycles using a sample-barcoded 5' primer and a J-beta primer mix. TCRdb reprocessed the 5' RACE reads with MiXCR, giving one entry per CDR3 protein. This table has hundreds of thousands of distinct CDR3 sequences, roughly half appearing once. The sample consisted of blood. Source of these receptors: a woman older than 75 in good health.

V and J are TRBV6-2 or TRBV6-3 and TRBJ2-5; TRBD2 matches at 9 bases. There are 13 residues in the CDR3. CDR1 and CDR2 from the germline V gene are MNHEY and SVGEGT. Losses at the gene ends were 7 bases for V and 5 bases for J; bases not matched to a gene: 5. CDR3 amino acids: CASTGLAWETQYF. CDR3 bases: TGTGCCAGCACTGGACTAGCGTGGGAGACCCAGTACTTC.

The V and J genes are TRBV6-1 and TRBJ1-1; D gene unclear. V gave up 2 bases and J gave up 0 bases, with 10 bases separating them. The CDR3 has 15 amino acids. Germline lookup yields CDR1 MNHNS and CDR2 SASEGT. The CDR3 DNA reads TGTGCCAGCAGTGAACATTTGACGCTGAACACTGAAGCTTTCTTT. As protein: CASSEHLTLNTEAFF.

This chain connects TRBV4-2 to TRBJ2-5, with TRBD2 matching 8 bases. Unmatched junction bases numbered 3, after V lost 1 base and J lost 2 bases. The CDR3 contains 15 residues. Looked up from germline, CDR1 is LGHNA and CDR2 is YNFKEQ. The CDR3 here is CASSQATSGQETQYF. The CDR3, as DNA: TGTGCCAGCAGCCAAGCAACTAGCGGACAAGAGACCCAGTACTTC.

Note on this clonotype: A clone one base away is much larger, so this may be a read error. This chain connects TRBV5-1 to TRBJ2-5; 7 nucleotides line up with TRBD1. CDR3 length: 14 amino acids. Germline V CDR1 and CDR2: SGHRS, YFSETQ. Trimming removed 4 bases from V and 3 bases from J; junction bases left unmatched: 6. DNA of the CDR3: TGCGCCAGCAGCGTGACAGGGAATGAAGAGACCCAGTACTTC. It encodes CASSVTGNEETQYF.

J is TRBJ2-3 and V is TRBV4-3; 8 nucleotides agree with TRBD2. With V trimmed by 2 bases and J by 1 base, 5 bases remained unmatched. The length of the CDR3 is 16 residues. Germline loops: CDR1 LGHNA, CDR2 YSLEER. As DNA, the CDR3 is TGCGCCAGCAGCCAAACGAGGCGGGGGGGCACAGATACGCAGTATTTT. Protein product: CASSQTRRGGTDTQYF.

The rearrangement uses TRBV20-1 and TRBJ2-7; TRBD1 matches at 9 bases. This CDR3 is 14 amino acids long. Trimming at V came to 3 bases and at J to 2 bases, leaving 5 bases not matched to a gene. Per germline, CDR1 DFQATT and CDR2 SNEGSKA (reference sequence). CDR3 nucleotides: TGCAGTGCTAGGCCCGGGACAGGGACCTACGAGCAGTACTTC. This translates into CSARPGTGTYEQYF.

Note on this clonotype: Possible read error: a much larger clone is one base away. V usage is TRBV3-1 and J usage is TRBJ2-3; 10 nucleotides match TRBD2. Germline V CDR1 and CDR2: LGHDT, YNNKEL (reference sequence). The CDR3 is 16 residues long. The CDR3 loop reads CANSHSSGRKKDTQYF. CDR3 coding DNA: TGTGCCAACAGCCATAGTAGCGGGAGGAAGAAAGATACGCAGTATTTT.

This sequence joins TRBV7-8 and TRBJ1-5; 8 nucleotides agree with TRBD1. The length of the CDR3 is 16 residues. The ends lost 1 base at V and 6 bases at J; junction bases unmatched: 8. Per the germline V gene, CDR1 is SGHVS and CDR2 is FQNEAQ. CDR3: CASSLVGQGAGQPQHF. CDR3 in DNA: TGTGCCAGCAGCTTAGTCGGGCAGGGGGCTGGTCAGCCCCAGCATTTT.

The chain is built from TRBV11-2 and TRBJ2-5; 11 nucleotides line up with TRBD2. The CDR3 covers 17 residues. CDR1 is SGHAT, CDR2 FQNNGV, per germline. The V and J ends lost 5 bases and 2 bases, in that order; junction bases with no gene match: 10. The CDR3 DNA reads TGTGCCAGCAGCCCCCCCCCTCTAGCGGGGGGTCAAGAGACCCAGTACTTC. As protein: CASSPPPLAGGQETQYF.